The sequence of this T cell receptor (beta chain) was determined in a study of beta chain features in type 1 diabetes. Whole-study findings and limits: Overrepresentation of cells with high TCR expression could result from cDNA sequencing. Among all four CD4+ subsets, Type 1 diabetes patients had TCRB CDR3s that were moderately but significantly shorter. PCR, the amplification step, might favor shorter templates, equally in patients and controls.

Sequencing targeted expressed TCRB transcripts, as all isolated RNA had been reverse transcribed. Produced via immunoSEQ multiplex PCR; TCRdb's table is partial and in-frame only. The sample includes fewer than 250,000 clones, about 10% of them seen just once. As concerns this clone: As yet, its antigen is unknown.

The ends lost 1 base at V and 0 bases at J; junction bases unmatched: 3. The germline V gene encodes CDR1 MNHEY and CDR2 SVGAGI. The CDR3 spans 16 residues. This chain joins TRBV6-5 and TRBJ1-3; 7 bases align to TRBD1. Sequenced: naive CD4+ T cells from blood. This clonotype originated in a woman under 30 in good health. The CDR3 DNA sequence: TGTGCCAGCAGTTACTTCGGGACAGCCTCTGGAAACACCATATATTTT. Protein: CASSYFGTASGNTIYF.